This T cell receptor (beta chain) was captured in a study of neurological immune-mediated disorders. 2 million PBMCs stored at -80 C were the source of the unsorted libraries. V was trimmed by 3 bases and J by 7 bases, leaving 19 bases between them. From germline, CDR1 is DFQATT and CDR2 SNEGSKA (reference sequence). CDR3 length equals 15 residues. In its sample, this clonotype was seen many times. 5'RACE with 10-nucleotide random UMIs produced the cDNA. TCRdb analysed the 5' RACE reads with MiXCR anew, one entry per CDR3 protein. The repertoire has fewer than 25,000 distinct CDR3 sequences, about 13% of them found once; the top ten carry around 13%.

This rearrangement joins TRBV20-1 to TRBJ1-5; a weak D match, TRBD1 (6 bases). The sample consisted of PBMCs. This sequence originates from a woman aged 55 to 70 with HTLV-1-associated myelopathy (HAM/TSP). CDR3 sequence reads: CSASGGAGVRQPQHF. The CDR3 coding sequence is TGCAGTGCTAGCGGGGGGGCGGGGGTAAGGCAGCCCCAGCATTTT.